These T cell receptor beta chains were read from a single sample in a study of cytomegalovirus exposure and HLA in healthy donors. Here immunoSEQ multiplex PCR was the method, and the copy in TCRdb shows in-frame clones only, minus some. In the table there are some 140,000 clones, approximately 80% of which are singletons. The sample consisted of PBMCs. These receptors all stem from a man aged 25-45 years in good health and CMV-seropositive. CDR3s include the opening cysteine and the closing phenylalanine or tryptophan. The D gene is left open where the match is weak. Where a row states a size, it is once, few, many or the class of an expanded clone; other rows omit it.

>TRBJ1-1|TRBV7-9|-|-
CASSRDTGWDTEAFF
TGTGCCAGCAGCCGAGACACAGGGTGGGACACTGAAGCTTTCTTT
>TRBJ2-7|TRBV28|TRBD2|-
CASSTIAGKRYEQYF
TGTGCCAGCAGTACCATAGCGGGAAAAAGGTACGAGCAGTACTTC
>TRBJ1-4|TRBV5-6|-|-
CASSRGGRATNEKLFF
TGTGCCAGCAGCCGGGGGGGTCGAGCAACTAATGAAAAACTGTTTTTT
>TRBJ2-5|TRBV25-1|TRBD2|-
CASSDFGNGGMETQYF
TGTGCCAGCAGTGATTTCGGTAACGGGGGGATGGAGACCCAGTACTTC
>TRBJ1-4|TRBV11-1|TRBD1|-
CASSLEGQSDEKLFF
TGTGCCAGCAGCTTAGAGGGACAGTCCGATGAAAAACTGTTTTTT
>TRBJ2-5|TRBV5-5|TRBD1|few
CASSVSTGVQETQYF
TGTGCCAGCAGCGTGAGTACAGGGGTCCAAGAGACCCAGTACTTC
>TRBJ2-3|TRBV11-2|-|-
CASSLGGEDTQYF
TGTGCCAGCAGCTTAGGGGGCGAAGATACGCAGTATTTT
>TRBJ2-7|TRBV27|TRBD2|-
CASTKRLAGGGEQYF
TGTGCCAGCACTAAACGACTAGCGGGAGGAGGTGAGCAGTACTTC
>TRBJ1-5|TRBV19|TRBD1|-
CASRLSRRTGAHQPQHF
TGTGCCAGTAGACTTTCTCGTCGGACAGGGGCCCATCAGCCCCAGCATTTT
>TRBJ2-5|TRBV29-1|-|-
CSARTEETQYF
TGCAGCGCCAGGACAGAAGAGACCCAGTACTTC
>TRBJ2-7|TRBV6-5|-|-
CASSLGETGEYEQYF
TGTGCCAGCAGTTTAGGGGAGACAGGAGAGTACGAGCAGTACTTC
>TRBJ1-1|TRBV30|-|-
CAWSAGTKTEAFF
TGTGCCTGGAGTGCCGGGACTAAAACTGAAGCTTTCTTT
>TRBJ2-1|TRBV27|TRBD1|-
CASSPKKSDRGWVSSYNEQFF
TGTGCCAGCAGCCCGAAAAAATCGGACAGGGGTTGGGTGAGCTCCTACAATGAGCAGTTCTTC
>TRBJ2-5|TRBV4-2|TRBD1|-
CASSGTGGVETQYF
TGTGCCAGCAGCGGGACAGGGGGTGTAGAGACCCAGTACTTC
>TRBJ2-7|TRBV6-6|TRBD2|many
CASSGGRIYEQYF
TGTGCCAGCAGTGGCGGGAGAATCTACGAGCAGTACTTC
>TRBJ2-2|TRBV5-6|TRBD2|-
CASSLRMREKAGELFF
TGTGCCAGCAGCTTGAGGATGCGGGAGAAGGCCGGGGAGCTGTTTTTT
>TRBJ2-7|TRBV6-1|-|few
CASSDADYEQYF
TGTGCCAGCAGTGATGCGGACTACGAGCAGTACTTC
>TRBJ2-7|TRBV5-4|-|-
CASSLATRGYYEQYF
TGTGCCAGCAGCTTGGCGACAAGGGGCTACTACGAGCAGTACTTC
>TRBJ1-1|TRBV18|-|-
CASSPLMAGRAEAFF
TGTGCCAGCTCACCACTTATGGCAGGGCGAGCTGAAGCTTTCTTT
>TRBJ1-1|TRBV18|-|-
CASSPVSQNTEAFF
TGTGCCAGCTCACCAGTCAGTCAGAACACTGAAGCTTTCTTT
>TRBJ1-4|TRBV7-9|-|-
CASSLFGANEKLFF
TGTGCCAGCAGCCTATTCGGAGCTAATGAAAAACTGTTTTTT
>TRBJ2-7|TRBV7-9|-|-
CASSSRRSPYEQYF
TGTGCCAGCAGCTCCAGGCGCTCGCCATACGAGCAGTACTTC
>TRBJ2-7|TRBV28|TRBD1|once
CASRGDRFSYEQYF
TGTGCCAGCAGAGGGGACAGGTTTAGCTACGAGCAGTACTTC
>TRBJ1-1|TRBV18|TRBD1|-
CASSHKKQGATFF
TGTGCCAGCTCACACAAGAAACAGGGGGCGACTTTCTTT
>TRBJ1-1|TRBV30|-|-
CAWSAQANTEAFF
TGTGCCTGGAGTGCCCAGGCAAACACTGAAGCTTTCTTT
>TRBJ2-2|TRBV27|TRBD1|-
CASSQRDREVGLTGELFF
TGTGCCAGCAGTCAAAGGGACAGGGAAGTTGGGTTAACCGGGGAGCTGTTTTTT
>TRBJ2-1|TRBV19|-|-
CASSIRGYNEQFF
TGTGCCAGTAGTATCAGAGGTTACAATGAGCAGTTCTTC
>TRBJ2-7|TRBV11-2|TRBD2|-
CASSLEYGSGRNYEQYF
TGTGCCAGCAGCTTAGAGTACGGTAGCGGGAGAAACTACGAGCAGTACTTC
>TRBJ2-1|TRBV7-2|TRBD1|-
CASSIGQGSDEQFF
TGTGCCAGCAGCATTGGACAGGGCAGCGATGAGCAGTTCTTC
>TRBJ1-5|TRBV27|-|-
CASSLSGANQPQHF
TGTGCCAGCAGTTTATCAGGGGCGAATCAGCCCCAGCATTTT
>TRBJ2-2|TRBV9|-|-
CASSVSGNTGELFF
TGTGCCAGCAGCGTTAGCGGGAACACCGGGGAGCTGTTTTTT
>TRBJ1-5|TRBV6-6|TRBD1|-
CASRQGAYQPQHF
TGTGCCAGCAGGCAGGGGGCGTATCAGCCCCAGCATTTT